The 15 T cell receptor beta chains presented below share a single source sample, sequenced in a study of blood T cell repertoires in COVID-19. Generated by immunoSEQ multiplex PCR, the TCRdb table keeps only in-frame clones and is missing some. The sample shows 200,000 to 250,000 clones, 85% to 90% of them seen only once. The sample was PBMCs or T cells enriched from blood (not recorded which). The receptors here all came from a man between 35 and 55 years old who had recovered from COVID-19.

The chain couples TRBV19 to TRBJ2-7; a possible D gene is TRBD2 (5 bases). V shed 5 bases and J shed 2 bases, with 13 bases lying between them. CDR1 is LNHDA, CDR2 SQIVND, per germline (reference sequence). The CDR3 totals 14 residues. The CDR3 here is CASSRSGETYEQYF. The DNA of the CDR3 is TGTGCCAGTAGTCGCTCCGGGGAGACCTACGAGCAGTACTTC.

CDR3 sequence reads: CASSPYWAAISNQPQHF. The DNA for the CDR3 is TGTGCCAGCAGTCCTTACTGGGCAGCAATTAGCAATCAGCCCCAGCATTTT. The chain couples TRBV28 to TRBJ1-5; D is unclear. The CDR3 spans 17 residues. Germline lookup yields CDR1 MDHEN and CDR2 SYDVKM. Trimming stripped 5 bases from V and 0 bases from J, with 17 bases between.

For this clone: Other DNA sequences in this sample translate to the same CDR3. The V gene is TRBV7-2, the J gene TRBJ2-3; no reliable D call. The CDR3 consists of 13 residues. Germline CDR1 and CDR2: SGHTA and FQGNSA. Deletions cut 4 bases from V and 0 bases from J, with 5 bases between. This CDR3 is CASSSPSTDTQYF. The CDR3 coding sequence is TGTGCCAGCAGCTCTCCGAGCACAGATACGCAGTATTTT. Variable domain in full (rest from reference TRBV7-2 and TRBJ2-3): GAGVSQSPSNKVTEKGKDVELRCDPISGHTALYWYRQSLGQGLEFLIYFQGNSAPDKSGLPSDRFSAERTGGSVSTLTIQRTQQEDSAVYLCASSSPSTDTQYFGPGTRLTVL.

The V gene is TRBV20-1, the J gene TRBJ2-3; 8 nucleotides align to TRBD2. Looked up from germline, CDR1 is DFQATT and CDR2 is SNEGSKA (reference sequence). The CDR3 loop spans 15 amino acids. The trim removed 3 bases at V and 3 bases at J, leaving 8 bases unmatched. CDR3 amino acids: CSASLAGGRTDTQYF. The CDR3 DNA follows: TGCAGTGCTAGTCTTGCGGGAGGAAGGACAGATACGCAGTATTTT.

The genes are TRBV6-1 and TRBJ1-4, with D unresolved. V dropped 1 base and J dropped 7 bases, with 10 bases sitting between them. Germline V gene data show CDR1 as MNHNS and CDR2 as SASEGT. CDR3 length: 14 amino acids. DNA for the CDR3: TGTGCCAGCAGTGAAGGACGACTGTCTGAAAAACTGTTTTTT. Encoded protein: CASSEGRLSEKLFF.

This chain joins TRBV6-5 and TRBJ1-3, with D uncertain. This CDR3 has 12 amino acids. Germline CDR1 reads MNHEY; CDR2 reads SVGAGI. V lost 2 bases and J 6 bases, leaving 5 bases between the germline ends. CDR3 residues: CASSYELNTIYF. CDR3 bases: TGTGCCAGCAGTTACGAGTTAAACACCATATATTTT.

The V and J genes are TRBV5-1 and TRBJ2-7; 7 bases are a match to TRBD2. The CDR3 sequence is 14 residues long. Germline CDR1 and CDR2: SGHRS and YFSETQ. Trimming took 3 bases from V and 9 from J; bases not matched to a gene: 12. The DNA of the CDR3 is TGCGCCAGCAGCTCTTCCTGGGAGGGGTGGCCGCAGTACTTC. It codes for CASSSSWEGWPQYF.

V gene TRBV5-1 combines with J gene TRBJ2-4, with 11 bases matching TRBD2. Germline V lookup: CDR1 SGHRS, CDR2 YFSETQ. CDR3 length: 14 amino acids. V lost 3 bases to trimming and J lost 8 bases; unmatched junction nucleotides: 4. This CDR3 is CASSSGLAVDIQYF. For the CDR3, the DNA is TGCGCCAGCAGCTCGGGACTAGCGGTGGACATTCAGTACTTC.

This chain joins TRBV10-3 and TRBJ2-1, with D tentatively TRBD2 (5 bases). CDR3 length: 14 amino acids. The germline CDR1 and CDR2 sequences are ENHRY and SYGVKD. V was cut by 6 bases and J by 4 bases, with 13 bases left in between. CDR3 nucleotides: TGTGCCATCAGCGCCATTACTAGATACAATGAGCAGTTCTTC. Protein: CAISAITRYNEQFF.

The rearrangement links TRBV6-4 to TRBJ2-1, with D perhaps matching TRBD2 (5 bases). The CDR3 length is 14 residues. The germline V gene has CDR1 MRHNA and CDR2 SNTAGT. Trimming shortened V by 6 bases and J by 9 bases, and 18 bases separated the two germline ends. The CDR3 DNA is TGTGCCAGCAGCCTGGAGGATGGAACGTCTGAGCAGTTCTTC. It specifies CASSLEDGTSEQFF.

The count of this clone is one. The CDR3 DNA reads as TGTGCCAGCAGTTTAGGCAGGGTCGGCGGCTACACCTTC. It translates to CASSLGRVGGYTF. The chain uses TRBV28 and TRBJ1-2; TRBD1 is a possible D gene (5 bases). The CDR3 is made up of 13 amino acids. V was shortened by 2 bases and J by 8 bases, with 12 bases between the two germline ends. Per the germline V gene, CDR1 is MDHEN and CDR2 is SYDVKM.

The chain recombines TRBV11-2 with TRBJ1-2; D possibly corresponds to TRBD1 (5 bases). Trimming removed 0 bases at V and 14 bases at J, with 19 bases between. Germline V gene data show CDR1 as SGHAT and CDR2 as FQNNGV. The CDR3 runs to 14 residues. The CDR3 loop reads CASSLDGRAFDQTF. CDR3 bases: TGTGCCAGCAGCTTAGATGGCAGGGCTTTTGATCAGACCTTC.

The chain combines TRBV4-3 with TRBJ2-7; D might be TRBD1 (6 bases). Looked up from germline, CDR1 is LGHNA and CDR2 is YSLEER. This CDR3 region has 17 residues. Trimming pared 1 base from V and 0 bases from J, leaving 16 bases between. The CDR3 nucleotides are TGCGCCAGCAGCCAAGGAGGGGGTGGATGGAGCTCCTACGAGCAGTACTTC. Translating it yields CASSQGGGGWSSYEQYF.

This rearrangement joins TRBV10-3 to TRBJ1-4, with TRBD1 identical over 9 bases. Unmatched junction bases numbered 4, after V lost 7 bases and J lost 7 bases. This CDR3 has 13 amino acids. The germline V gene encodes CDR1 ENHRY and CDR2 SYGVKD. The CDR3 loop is CAIKGTGSEKLFF. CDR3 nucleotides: TGTGCCATCAAGGGGACAGGGAGTGAAAAACTGTTTTTT.

CDR3 sequence: CASSQRGLTEAFF. In DNA form, the CDR3 reads TGTGCCAGCAGCCAAAGAGGGTTAACTGAAGCTTTCTTT. This chain uses TRBV3-1 (or the pseudogene TRBV3-2) with TRBJ1-1; D uncertain. Germline V gene sequence: CDR1 LGHDT, CDR2 YNNKEL (reference sequence). The length of the CDR3 is 13 residues. Trimming removed 2 bases at V and 5 bases at J, with 9 bases between.